This T cell receptor (beta chain) was captured by sequencing in a study of blood T cell repertoires in COVID-19. Study-level information: Acute-phase and convalescent COVID-19 samples originated in the United States, Italy and Spain. Sources were T cells, B-cell-depleted T cells, or PBMCs; the material itself was cDNA or gDNA.

CDR3 size: 16 residues. Trimming shortened V by 3 bases and J by 2 bases, and 13 bases separated the two germline ends. Germline V gene lookup returns CDR1 LNHDA and CDR2 SQIVND (reference sequence). Using immunoSEQ multiplex PCR, the repertoire was profiled, and TCRdb retains in-frame clones only, with some absent. The table includes some 150,000 clones, 84% detected once. Cohort allocation depended upon clinical history that participants reported. A COVID-19 case was met by exposed participants within 2 weeks before study entry. The sample taken for sequencing was PBMCs or T cells enriched from blood (not recorded which). This sequence joins TRBV19 and TRBJ2-2, with a possible D match to TRBD1 (5 bases). The clonotype originates from a woman between 45 and 65 years old who had been exposed to COVID-19. Here the CDR3 reads CASSIRAGPNTGELFF. The CDR3 nucleotides are TGTGCCAGTAGTATCCGGGCAGGGCCAAACACCGGGGAGCTGTTTTTT.